This entry concerns a single T cell receptor (beta chain). The antigen is not known. Treatment described: some 19 received Ad26.COV2.S at low or high dose, single or two shots; a few received placebo; per-sample allocation not given. Vaccine and placebo recipients were sampled on day 63 after the first injection. This person who donated was an adult of 18-55 years in Boston. Data came from immunoSEQ multiplex PCR; TCRdb stores just in-frame clones and leaves some out. The sample contains 440,000 or so clones, 80% to 90% of which appear only once. The entry originates in a study of Ad26.COV2.S vaccination and SARS-CoV-2 variants. Whole-study context: Donor allocation was to the COV1001 Ad26.COV2.S trial arm. General study points: Spike-specific CD8+ and CD4+ T cell responses reportedly showed substantial breadth after vaccination. Analyses of TCR breadth and depth may have underestimated total T cell responses.

The sample was peripheral blood, taken in a trial of Ad26.COV2.S vaccine versus placebo. The origin of this receptor is a person aged 18 to 65 who received the Ad26.COV2.S COVID-19 vaccine or a placebo.

The DNA for the CDR3 is TGTGCCAGCTCACCATCCCCCGCAGATACGCAGTATTTT. Its protein is CASSPSPADTQYF. This sequence joins TRBV18 and TRBJ2-3; D is unresolved. Germline CDR1 is KGHSH and CDR2 is LQKENI. V was shortened by 2 bases and J by 4 bases, with 7 bases between the two germline ends. The CDR3 totals 13 residues. The variable domain in full, with the rest retrieved from reference TRBV18 and TRBJ2-3, is NAGVMQNPRHLVRRRGQEARLRCSPMKGHSHVYWYRQLPEEGLKFMVYLQKENIIDESGMPKERFSAEFPKEGPSILRIQQVVRGDSAAYFCASSPSPADTQYFGPGTRLTVL.